This is a list of T cell receptor beta chains from one sample in a study of response to subunit inactivated influenza vaccine. TCRdb reanalysed the RT-PCR reads using MiXCR and keeps one entry per CDR3 protein. This table has hundreds of thousands of distinct CDR3 sequences, around 16% appearing once. The material was PBMCs from blood, obtained less than 13 days after vaccination. These receptors all come from a man in his fifties who received an inactivated influenza vaccine. Both conserved end residues are part of each CDR3. The order of the fields is V gene, clone size, D gene, CDR3 length, J gene, CDR3 protein, CDR3 DNA. The D gene is left open where the match is weak. Part of the rows lack a size; the others show once, few, many or a class for expanded clones.

V gene: TRBV7-2; clone size: NA; D gene: NA; CDR3 length: 14; J gene: TRBJ2-7; CDR3 protein: CASSTRAGNSEQYF; CDR3 DNA: TGTGCCAGCAGCACCCGGGCCGGGAATTCCGAGCAGTACTTC
V gene: TRBV11-2; clone size: NA; D gene: TRBD1; CDR3 length: 15; J gene: TRBJ2-1; CDR3 protein: CASSSQGASTNEQFF; CDR3 DNA: TGTGCCAGCAGCTCGCAGGGGGCAAGTACCAATGAGCAGTTCTTC
V gene: TRBV7-3; clone size: NA; D gene: NA; CDR3 length: 15; J gene: TRBJ2-7; CDR3 protein: CASSLVAGPLYEQYF; CDR3 DNA: TGTGCCAGCAGCTTAGTGGCGGGGCCTCTCTACGAGCAGTACTTC
V gene: TRBV20-1; clone size: few; D gene: NA; CDR3 length: 16; J gene: TRBJ2-1; CDR3 protein: CSATHRARTPYNEQFF; CDR3 DNA: TGCAGTGCTACACACCGGGCCCGGACCCCCTACAATGAGCAGTTCTTC
V gene: TRBV12-3/TRBV12-4; clone size: few; D gene: NA; CDR3 length: 14; J gene: TRBJ2-1; CDR3 protein: CASNPTGRRNEQFF; CDR3 DNA: TGTGCCAGCAATCCGACAGGGAGGCGCAATGAGCAGTTCTTC
V gene: TRBV10-2; clone size: NA; D gene: NA; CDR3 length: 12; J gene: TRBJ2-5; CDR3 protein: CASSASQETQYF; CDR3 DNA: TGCGCCAGCAGTGCATCCCAAGAGACCCAGTACTTC
V gene: TRBV7-7; clone size: NA; D gene: NA; CDR3 length: 15; J gene: TRBJ2-5; CDR3 protein: CASSLAQTNEETQYF; CDR3 DNA: TGTGCTAGCAGCTTAGCCCAGACTAATGAGGAGACCCAGTACTTC
V gene: TRBV7-2; clone size: many; D gene: NA; CDR3 length: 14; J gene: TRBJ2-1; CDR3 protein: CASSLDVTGNEQFF; CDR3 DNA: TGTGCCAGCAGCTTAGATGTCACGGGCAATGAGCAGTTCTTC
V gene: TRBV6-2/TRBV6-3; clone size: NA; D gene: NA; CDR3 length: 16; J gene: TRBJ2-1; CDR3 protein: CASSAGLSVSNNEQFF; CDR3 DNA: TGTGCCAGCAGTGCCGGGCTTAGCGTTTCTAACAATGAGCAGTTCTTC
V gene: TRBV12-3/TRBV12-4; clone size: few; D gene: TRBD1; CDR3 length: 16; J gene: TRBJ1-4; CDR3 protein: CASSFLGTATNEKLFF; CDR3 DNA: TGTGCCAGCAGTTTTTTAGGGACAGCAACTAATGAAAAACTGTTTTTT
V gene: TRBV5-1; clone size: NA; D gene: TRBD1; CDR3 length: 16; J gene: TRBJ1-1; CDR3 protein: CASSLGNRQGATEAFF; CDR3 DNA: TGCGCCAGCAGCTTGGGAAATAGACAGGGGGCCACTGAAGCTTTCTTT
V gene: TRBV10-1; clone size: NA; D gene: NA; CDR3 length: 15; J gene: TRBJ2-1; CDR3 protein: CASSESGEGYNEQFF; CDR3 DNA: TGCGCCAGCAGTGAATCTGGGGAAGGGTACAATGAGCAGTTCTTC
V gene: TRBV7-9; clone size: few; D gene: NA; CDR3 length: 11; J gene: TRBJ2-4; CDR3 protein: CASSQGYIQYF; CDR3 DNA: TGTGCCAGCAGCCAAGGGTACATTCAGTACTTC
V gene: TRBV9; clone size: NA; D gene: TRBD2; CDR3 length: 15; J gene: TRBJ2-3; CDR3 protein: CASSYRDYITDTQYF; CDR3 DNA: TGTGCCAGCAGCTACCGGGACTATATCACAGATACGCAGTATTTT
V gene: TRBV2; clone size: NA; D gene: NA; CDR3 length: 16; J gene: TRBJ1-6; CDR3 protein: CASSGKRTLLQSPLHF; CDR3 DNA: TGTGCCAGCAGTGGAAAGCGGACACTTTTACAATCACCCCTCCACTTT
V gene: TRBV11-2; clone size: few; D gene: NA; CDR3 length: 13; J gene: TRBJ2-7; CDR3 protein: CASTTAATYEQYF; CDR3 DNA: TGTGCCAGCACCACAGCAGCGACCTACGAGCAGTACTTC
V gene: TRBV5-1; clone size: few; D gene: TRBD1; CDR3 length: 17; J gene: TRBJ2-4; CDR3 protein: CASSVLGQGMAKNIQYF; CDR3 DNA: TGCGCCAGCAGCGTATTGGGACAGGGAATGGCCAAAAACATTCAGTACTTC
V gene: TRBV10-3; clone size: many; D gene: NA; CDR3 length: 13; J gene: TRBJ2-7; CDR3 protein: CAIITDTSYEQYF; CDR3 DNA: TGTGCCATCATCACAGACACTTCCTACGAGCAGTACTTC
V gene: TRBV20-1; clone size: few; D gene: TRBD2; CDR3 length: 18; J gene: TRBJ2-1; CDR3 protein: CSARDLSRLAGSYNEQFF; CDR3 DNA: TGCAGTGCTAGAGATCTCAGCCGCCTAGCGGGCAGTTACAATGAGCAGTTCTTC
V gene: TRBV5-1; clone size: few; D gene: NA; CDR3 length: 14; J gene: TRBJ2-6; CDR3 protein: CASEQSSGANVLTF; CDR3 DNA: TGCGCCAGCGAACAGAGCTCTGGGGCCAACGTCCTGACTTTC
V gene: TRBV12-5; clone size: NA; D gene: TRBD2; CDR3 length: 16; J gene: TRBJ2-4; CDR3 protein: CASGLEIPGRQNIQYF; CDR3 DNA: TGTGCTAGTGGTTTGGAAATACCCGGGAGGCAAAACATTCAGTACTTC
V gene: TRBV7-9; clone size: NA; D gene: TRBD2; CDR3 length: 16; J gene: TRBJ2-7; CDR3 protein: CASSTSGRAGLDEQYF; CDR3 DNA: TGTGCCAGCAGCACTAGCGGGAGGGCCGGTCTGGACGAGCAGTACTTC